This T cell receptor beta chain appears in the sequencing data of a study of blood T cell repertoires in COVID-19. Study in general: Material from acute and convalescent COVID-19 was sourced from the United States, Italy and Spain. Sample material is recorded as cDNA or gDNA derived from T cells, B-cell-depleted T cells, or PBMCs.

Here immunoSEQ multiplex PCR was the method, and the copy in TCRdb shows in-frame clones only, minus some. The table records around 68,000 clones, roughly 92% of them present only once. V lost 3 bases to trimming and J lost 8 bases, with 19 bases between them. The germline CDR1 and CDR2 sequences are LNHDA and SQIVND (reference sequence). The CDR3 has 15 amino acids. The V gene is TRBV19, the J gene TRBJ1-2; D uncertain. Sequences were obtained from peripheral blood. The sequence derives from a man in his sixties or seventies with active COVID-19. This chain's CDR3 is CASSIVNSGSGGYTF. As DNA, the CDR3 is TGTGCCAGTAGTATCGTCAACTCAGGCTCAGGCGGCTACACCTTC.